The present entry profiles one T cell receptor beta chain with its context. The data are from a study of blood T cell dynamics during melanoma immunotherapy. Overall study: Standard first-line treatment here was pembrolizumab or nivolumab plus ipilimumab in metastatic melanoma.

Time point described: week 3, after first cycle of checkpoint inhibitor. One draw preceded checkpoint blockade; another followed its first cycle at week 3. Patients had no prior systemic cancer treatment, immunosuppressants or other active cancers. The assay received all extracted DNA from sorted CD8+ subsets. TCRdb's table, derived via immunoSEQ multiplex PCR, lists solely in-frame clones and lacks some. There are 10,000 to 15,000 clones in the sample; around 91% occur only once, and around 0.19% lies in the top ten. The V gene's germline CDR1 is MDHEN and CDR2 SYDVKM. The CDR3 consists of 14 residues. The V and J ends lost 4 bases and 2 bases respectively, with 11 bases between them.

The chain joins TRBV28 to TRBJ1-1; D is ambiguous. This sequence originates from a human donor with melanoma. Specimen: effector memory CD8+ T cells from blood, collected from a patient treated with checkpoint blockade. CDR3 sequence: CASSSHTFNTEAFF. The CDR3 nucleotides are TGTGCCAGCAGTTCCCATACTTTTAACACTGAAGCTTTCTTT.